This TCR beta chain was captured in a study of blood T cell repertoires in COVID-19. Whole-study context: T cells, B-cell-depleted T cells, or PBMCs provided the cDNA or gDNA that served as material.

Between the trimmed V and J ends, which lost 0 bases and 4 bases, there was a span of 8 bases. The length of the CDR3 is 14 residues. Germline values: CDR1 SGDLS, CDR2 YYNGEE. In the original analysis: Nucleated cell counts were estimated from reference gene primer amplification. Clones were sequenced by immunoSEQ multiplex PCR, and TCRdb holds only the in-frame ones, with some missing. V, J and clone size are those of that table, while D and trimming were read from the DNA. This sample has 250,000 to 300,000 clones, with more than 75% found just once. The chain couples TRBV9 to TRBJ1-3; D unresolved. Material for sequencing was peripheral blood. The TCR sequence derives from a woman between 40 and 55 years old who had recovered from COVID-19. The CDR3 DNA reads TGTGCCAGCAGCGTAGGAGGATGGGGAAACACCATATATTTT. Its translation is CASSVGGWGNTIYF.